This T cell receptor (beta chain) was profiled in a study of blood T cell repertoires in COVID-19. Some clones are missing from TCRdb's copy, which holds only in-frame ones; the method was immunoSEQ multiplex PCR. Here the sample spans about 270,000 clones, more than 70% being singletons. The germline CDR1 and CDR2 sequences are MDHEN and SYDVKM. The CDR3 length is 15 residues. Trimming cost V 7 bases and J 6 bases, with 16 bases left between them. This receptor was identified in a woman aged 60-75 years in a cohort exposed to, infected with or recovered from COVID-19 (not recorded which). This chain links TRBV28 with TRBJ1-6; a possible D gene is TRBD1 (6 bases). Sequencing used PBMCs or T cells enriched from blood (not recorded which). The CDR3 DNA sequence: TGTGCCAGCATGGGGGCGTTAGGCCTTAATTCACCCCTCCACTTT. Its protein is CASMGALGLNSPLHF. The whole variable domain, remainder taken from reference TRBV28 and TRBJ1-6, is DVKVTQSSRYLVKRTGEKVFLECVQDMDHENMFWYRQDPGLGLRLIYFSYDVKMKEKGDIPEGYSVSREKKERFSLILESASTNQTSMYLCASMGALGLNSPLHFGNGTRLTVT.